Each of the 26 T cell receptor beta chains below was sequenced from the same sample in a study of blood T cell repertoires in COVID-19. Profiling relied on immunoSEQ multiplex PCR, and the TCRdb table lists in-frame clones only, not all of them. The repertoire holds about 99,000 clones, with about four fifths as singletons. Sequencing used peripheral blood. All receptors derive from a woman of 80 years or more with active or convalescent COVID-19.

V gene TRBV4-2 combines with J gene TRBJ2-1; TRBD2 might be the D (5 bases). CDR1 and CDR2 from the germline V gene are LGHNA and YNFKEQ. The length of the CDR3 is 14 residues. V lost 6 bases and J 0 bases, leaving 9 bases between the germline ends. In nucleotides, the CDR3 is TGTGCCAGCAGTGGAGCGGCCTCCTACAATGAGCAGTTCTTC. Encoded protein: CASSGAASYNEQFF.

This rearrangement joins TRBV30 to TRBJ1-1; no firm D call. V was clipped by 4 bases and J by 3 bases, with 12 bases between them. CDR3 length: 13 residues. Per germline, CDR1 GTSNPN and CDR2 SVGIG (reference sequence). This CDR3 reads CAWKATTYTEAFF. CDR3 coding DNA: TGTGCCTGGAAAGCTACTACTTACACTGAAGCTTTCTTT.

The rearrangement links TRBV24-1 to TRBJ2-2, with 7 bases that match TRBD1. This CDR3 comprises 16 residues. Germline loops: CDR1 KGHDR, CDR2 SFDVKD. V lost 5 bases, J lost 0 bases, and 5 bases stayed unmatched. The CDR3 DNA is TGTGCCACCAGTGGAGCAGGGGGTTCGAACACCGGGGAGCTGTTTTTT. As protein: CATSGAGGSNTGELFF.

CDR3 sequence: CASSLVPGLSYNEQFF. The CDR3 region has the DNA TGTGCCAGCAGCTTAGTACCGGGACTTTCCTACAATGAGCAGTTCTTC. V usage is TRBV7-2 and J usage is TRBJ2-1, with D perhaps matching TRBD2 (6 bases). The CDR3 loop spans 16 amino acids. Germline CDR1 SGHTA, CDR2 FQGNSA. V was clipped by 1 base and J by 1 base, with 11 bases between them.

The genes are TRBV20-1 and TRBJ2-7; D ambiguous. The germline V gene encodes CDR1 DFQATT and CDR2 SNEGSKA (reference sequence). V was shortened by 6 bases and J by 5 bases, with 8 bases between the two germline ends. The CDR3 extends over 10 amino acids. DNA for the CDR3: TGCAGTGCCCCGCGAGACGAGCAGTACTTC. Its translation: CSAPRDEQYF.

V usage is TRBV5-6 and J usage is TRBJ1-2; weak D call: TRBD1 (6 bases). Germline CDR1 is SGHDT and CDR2 is YYEEEE. The CDR3 has 12 amino acids. V was clipped by 4 bases and J by 6 bases, with 10 bases between them. The CDR3 region has the DNA TGTGCCAGCAGCCTGCGGACAGATGGCTACACCTTC. It yields the protein CASSLRTDGYTF.

This chain joins TRBV6-5 and TRBJ1-4; no definite D call. V gave up 2 bases and J gave up 0 bases, with 7 bases separating them. Germline CDR1 and CDR2: MNHEY and SVGAGI. This CDR3 has 15 amino acids. In DNA form, the CDR3 reads TGTGCCAGCAGTTACCGCGGGGCAACTAATGAAAAACTGTTTTTT. Translation: CASSYRGATNEKLFF.

This chain connects TRBV4-1 to TRBJ2-6, with D perhaps matching TRBD1 (5 bases). V was clipped by 1 base and J by 2 bases, with 18 bases between them. The CDR3 covers 19 residues. Germline values: CDR1 MGHRA, CDR2 YSYEKL. CDR3 region: CASSQVPRQLGTGANVLTF. Written as DNA, the CDR3 is TGCGCCAGCAGCCAAGTTCCTCGACAGCTGGGTACTGGGGCCAACGTCCTGACTTTC.

The chain is built from TRBV6-5 and TRBJ2-5, with 8 bases aligning to TRBD2. The V segment lost 2 bases and the J segment 5 bases; nucleotides outside the gene matches: 7. Germline CDR1 is MNHEY and CDR2 is SVGAGI. The CDR3 sequence is 15 residues long. DNA for the CDR3: TGTGCCAGCAGTTACGGGGGACTAGGACAGGAGACCCAGTACTTC. It translates to CASSYGGLGQETQYF.

This clone was seen just once. The chain employs TRBV7-2 and TRBJ1-5; D possibly corresponds to TRBD1 (6 bases). CDR1 is SGHTA, CDR2 FQGNSA, per germline. Trimming shortened V by 1 base and J by 3 bases, and 10 bases separated the two germline ends. The CDR3 consists of 15 residues. Here the CDR3 reads CASSLGQGNNQPQHF. CDR3 DNA sequence: TGTGCCAGCAGCTTAGGGCAGGGGAACAATCAGCCCCAGCATTTT.

This clone was counted only a few times. The chain uses TRBV27 and TRBJ1-1, with TRBD1 matching over 8 bases. This CDR3 contains 16 residues. J was trimmed by 4 bases and V by 7 bases; bases with no gene match: 14. Germline V gene data show CDR1 as MNHEY and CDR2 as SMNVEV (reference sequence). CDR3 coding DNA: TGTGCCAGCACCCTTACGGACAGGGAGAGTTCCACTGAAGCTTTCTTT. Its translation is CASTLTDRESSTEAFF.

The genes are TRBV2 and TRBJ2-1; 9 bases are shared with TRBD1. The ends lost 5 bases at V and 1 base at J; junction bases unmatched: 3. Germline V gene sequence: CDR1 SNHLY, CDR2 FYNNEI. The CDR3 has 15 residues. CDR3 in amino acids: CASSWTGESYNEQFF. CDR3 in DNA: TGTGCCAGCAGTTGGACAGGGGAGTCCTACAATGAGCAGTTCTTC.

The CDR3 protein is CASYKLAAGPFDTQYF. As DNA, the CDR3 is TGTGCCAGCTACAAACTAGCGGCAGGGCCCTTTGATACGCAGTATTTT. This chain connects TRBV18 to TRBJ2-3; 8 bases are shared with TRBD2. This CDR3 contains 16 residues. V shed 7 bases, J shed 6 bases, and the junction held 15 bases outside the gene matches. Germline V gene lookup returns CDR1 KGHSH and CDR2 LQKENI.

The chain links TRBV28 to TRBJ2-7; TRBD1 matches 10 bases. The CDR3 covers 15 residues. Germline V gene data show CDR1 as MDHEN and CDR2 as SYDVKM. The V gene end was trimmed by 4 bases and the J gene end by 4 bases; junction bases not matched to a gene: 7. CDR3 in amino acids: CASSSPGTGVYEQYF. The DNA for the CDR3 is TGTGCCAGCAGTTCCCCCGGGACAGGGGTTTACGAGCAGTACTTC.

J is TRBJ2-5 and V is TRBV6-2 or TRBV6-3; the match to TRBD2 covers 10 bases. CDR1 and CDR2 (germline): MNHEY, SVGEGT. This CDR3 has 15 residues. Trimming removed 5 bases from V and 0 bases from J; junction bases left unmatched: 3. In DNA, the CDR3 is TGTGCCAGCAGTCCGACTAGCGGGTACCAAGAGACCCAGTACTTC. Translating it yields CASSPTSGYQETQYF.

The V and J genes are TRBV28 and TRBJ2-6; no reliable D call. The CDR3 consists of 17 residues. Germline assignment: CDR1 MDHEN and CDR2 SYDVKM. V gave up 8 bases and J gave up 0 bases, with 17 bases separating them. The CDR3 region is CASGIRIKRSGANVLTF. In DNA, the CDR3 is TGTGCCAGCGGAATCAGGATAAAACGCTCTGGGGCCAACGTCCTGACTTTC.

The chain is built from TRBV5-1 and TRBJ2-5; maybe TRBD2 (5 bases). Germline CDR1 and CDR2: SGHRS and YFSETQ. The CDR3 length is 15 residues. Between the trimmed V and J ends, which lost 1 base and 5 bases, there was a span of 15 bases. The CDR3 is CASSLTGLASETQYF. The CDR3 DNA reads as TGCGCCAGCAGCTTGACTGGGCTAGCCTCCGAGACCCAGTACTTC.

The V call is TRBV4-3, the J call TRBJ2-5; 8 bases agree with TRBD2. The V gene end was trimmed by 4 bases and the J gene end by 2 bases; junction bases not matched to a gene: 6. Germline V lookup: CDR1 LGHNA, CDR2 YSLEER. The CDR3 contains 15 residues. The CDR3 DNA reads TGCGCCAGCAGCCTGGGACTAGGGTATCAAGAGACCCAGTACTTC. Its protein is CASSLGLGYQETQYF.

The rearrangement uses TRBV28 and TRBJ2-7; 14 nucleotides agree with TRBD2. V lost 6 bases, J lost 4 bases, and 5 bases stayed unmatched. The CDR3 has 15 residues. Germline assignment: CDR1 MDHEN and CDR2 SYDVKM. The CDR3 reads CASSPGLAGEYEQYF. The CDR3 bases are TGTGCCAGCAGCCCGGGACTAGCGGGAGAGTACGAGCAGTACTTC.

V gene TRBV2 combines with J gene TRBJ2-1; 7 nucleotides align to TRBD2. The CDR3 spans 14 residues. From germline, CDR1 is SNHLY and CDR2 FYNNEI. The J segment lost 1 base and the V segment lost 8 bases, leaving 5 bases of the junction unmatched. The CDR3 nucleotides read TGTGCCAGCTGTCTAGCGGAGTCCTACAATGAGCAGTTCTTC. Amino acids: CASCLAESYNEQFF.

DNA for the CDR3: TGTGCCAGCAGTCAGACTAGCGGGAGCCACAATGAGCAGTTCTTC. Translation gives CASSQTSGSHNEQFF. This chain connects TRBV6-5 to TRBJ2-1, with 12 bases fitting TRBD2. Germline assignment: CDR1 MNHEY and CDR2 SVGAGI. V was clipped by 5 bases and J by 5 bases; unmatched bases: 4. The CDR3 is made up of 15 amino acids.

This chain uses TRBV3-1 (or the pseudogene TRBV3-2) with TRBJ1-2; possibly TRBD1 for D (6 bases). There are 16 residues in the CDR3. Trimming shortened V by 2 bases and J by 1 base, and 14 bases separated the two germline ends. Germline values: CDR1 LGHDT, CDR2 YNNKEL (reference sequence). CDR3 nucleotides: TGTGCCAGCAGCCAACCAGGACAGCGGGGTAACTATGGCTACACCTTC. It specifies CASSQPGQRGNYGYTF.

This chain joins TRBV6-2 or TRBV6-3 and TRBJ2-7, with a tentative D call TRBD1 (6 bases). Germline assignment: CDR1 MNHEY and CDR2 SVGEGT. V was shortened by 4 bases and J by 0 bases, with 10 bases between the two germline ends. The length of the CDR3 is 14 residues. CDR3 in amino acids: CASSSPTGSYEQYF. In nucleotides, the CDR3 is TGTGCCAGCAGTTCTCCGACAGGCTCCTACGAGCAGTACTTC.

This sequence joins TRBV2 and TRBJ1-4, with D tentatively TRBD1 (6 bases). CDR1 and CDR2 (germline): SNHLY, FYNNEI. The CDR3 extends over 14 amino acids. The V end lost 3 bases, the J end lost 8 bases, and 13 bases lay between the germline ends. The CDR3 DNA follows: TGTGCCAGCAGTGACAAGGCAAGGGGGGAAAAACTGTTTTTT. Amino acids: CASSDKARGEKLFF.

V gene TRBV10-3 combines with J gene TRBJ2-7; no clear D gene. Trimming took off 0 bases at V and 1 base at J, with 7 bases between the two ends. CDR1 ENHRY and CDR2 SYGVKD come from the germline V gene. The CDR3 runs to 14 residues. This CDR3 reads CAISESLASYEQYF. The CDR3 bases are TGTGCCATCAGTGAGTCCTTAGCTTCCTACGAGCAGTACTTC.

The chain joins TRBV7-2 to TRBJ2-7, with 10 bases fitting TRBD1. V dropped 1 base and J dropped 6; count of bases not matched to a gene: 3. Germline V gene data show CDR1 as SGHTA and CDR2 as FQGNSA. This CDR3 spans 14 amino acids. The CDR3 loop is CASSLERTGGEQYF. The CDR3 DNA reads as TGTGCCAGCAGCTTAGAGAGGACAGGGGGCGAGCAGTACTTC.